This TCR beta chain was captured by sequencing in a study of shared clonotypes between healthy human individuals. The CDR3 has 12 residues. Germline values: CDR1 MNHEY, CDR2 SVGAGI. V was shortened by 5 bases and J by 10 bases, with 12 bases between the two germline ends. The table came from immunoSEQ multiplex PCR; TCRdb's copy has only in-frame clones and leaves some out. The data show fewer than 600,000 clones, with roughly 80% seen just once and around 12% held by the top ten. The sequence came from a woman aged 40-49 years in good health. Some clones in this sample may be carry-over from other donors' samples. The chain is built from TRBV6-5 and TRBJ2-1; tentative D call: TRBD2 (5 bases). The specimen was PBMCs. The CDR3 coding sequence is TGTGCCAGCAGTCCCAGCGGCCGCGAGCAGTTCTTC. This encodes CASSPSGREQFF.